One sample yielded the 17 T cell receptor beta chains listed below, sequenced in a study of T cell responses to AZD1222 COVID-19 vaccine. The data were produced by immunoSEQ multiplex PCR, yet TCRdb's version contains in-frame clones alone and is incomplete. Of approximately 120,000 clones in the sample, approximately 91% were seen once. The sample in question was peripheral blood, obtained on day 0 of AZD1222 vaccination. These receptors all come from an adult in good health.

The chain is built from TRBV28 and TRBJ2-5; D gene uncertain. The germline CDR1 and CDR2 sequences are MDHEN and SYDVKM. The CDR3 consists of 11 residues. V was pared by 2 bases and J by 5 bases, with 3 bases between. CDR3 loop: CASSLRETQYF. The DNA for the CDR3 is TGTGCCAGCAGTTTAAGGGAGACCCAGTACTTC.

The V call is TRBV9, the J call TRBJ1-5, with D unresolved. Germline-derived CDR1 and CDR2 are SGDLS and YYNGEE. The CDR3 consists of 14 residues. V shed 0 bases and J shed 6 bases, with 10 bases lying between them. This CDR3 is CASSVAGDLQPQHF. CDR3 bases: TGTGCCAGCAGCGTAGCCGGGGATCTTCAGCCCCAGCATTTT.

This clone was seen a single time. The chain links TRBV6-1 to TRBJ1-1; 10 nucleotides line up with TRBD1. CDR3 length: 16 residues. Germline V gene lookup returns CDR1 MNHNS and CDR2 SASEGT. V shed 4 bases and J 1 base; nucleotides not matched to a gene: 6. CDR3 DNA: TGTGCCAGCAGTGGACGCTGGGACAGGGGGAACACTGAAGCTTTCTTT. Its translation is CASSGRWDRGNTEAFF.

This clone was counted between two and nine times. This rearrangement joins TRBV20-1 to TRBJ1-2; D is unresolved. The length of the CDR3 is 13 residues. V was cut by 3 bases and J by 2 bases, with 10 bases left in between. The germline V gene encodes CDR1 DFQATT and CDR2 SNEGSKA (reference sequence). The CDR3 DNA reads TGCAGTGCTAGTCGAGAGGACAACTATGGCTACACCTTC. This encodes CSASREDNYGYTF.

CDR3 coding DNA: TGTGCCAGCAGCTTAGCCCTGTTGGCTGAAGCTTTCTTT. This encodes CASSLALLAEAFF. J is TRBJ1-1 and V is TRBV7-2; D is unclear. The length of the CDR3 is 13 residues. Germline V CDR1 and CDR2: SGHTA, FQGNSA. V shed 0 bases and J shed 6 bases, with 8 bases lying between them.

The chain joins TRBV7-9 to TRBJ2-3, with 7 bases lining up with TRBD2. V lost 6 bases, J lost 4 bases, and 10 bases stayed unmatched. In germline, CDR1 is SEHNR, CDR2 FQNEAQ (reference sequence). This CDR3 has 15 residues. CDR3 protein: CASSTVLARSDTQYF. In DNA form, the CDR3 reads TGTGCCAGCAGTACAGTACTAGCGAGGTCAGATACGCAGTATTTT. Using reference TRBV7-9 and TRBJ2-3 for the parts outside the CDR3, the full variable domain is DTGVSQNPRHKITKRGQNVTFRCDPISEHNRLYWYRQTLGQGPEFLTYFQNEAQLEKSRLLSDRFSAERPKGSFSTLEIQRTEQGDSAMYLCASSTVLARSDTQYFGPGTRLTVL.

This chain joins TRBV5-4 and TRBJ2-1; TRBD1 agrees at 8 bases. This CDR3 is 14 amino acids long. Germline V gene sequence: CDR1 SGHNT, CDR2 YYREEE (reference sequence). The V segment lost 0 bases and the J segment 6 bases; nucleotides outside the gene matches: 2. CDR3 in amino acids: CASSLGDRGNEQFF. CDR3 DNA: TGTGCCAGCAGCTTGGGCGACAGGGGCAATGAGCAGTTCTTC.

This clone appeared once. The chain uses TRBV6-2 or TRBV6-3 and TRBJ1-6; a possible D gene is TRBD1 (5 bases). The length of the CDR3 is 19 residues. In germline, CDR1 is MNHEY, CDR2 SVGEGT. Trimming removed 2 bases at V and 3 bases at J, with 20 bases between. CDR3 sequence reads: CASSYLDSRKTYYNSPLHF. CDR3 nucleotides: TGTGCCAGCAGTTACCTTGACAGCCGAAAAACCTACTATAATTCACCCCTCCACTTT.

The chain employs TRBV5-8 and TRBJ2-3, with a tentative D call TRBD2 (6 bases). V was clipped by 0 bases and J by 0 bases, with 8 bases between them. CDR3 length: 15 residues. From germline, CDR1 is SGHTS and CDR2 YDEGEE. The CDR3 DNA reads as TGTGCCAGCAGCTTGGGTAGCGGAAGCACAGATACGCAGTATTTT. Translating it yields CASSLGSGSTDTQYF.

The gene calls are TRBV6-5 and TRBJ2-7; a possible D gene is TRBD1 (5 bases). CDR1 is MNHEY, CDR2 SVGAGI, per germline. The CDR3 is 15 residues long. Trimming stripped 3 bases from V and 3 bases from J, with 15 bases between. CDR3 sequence: CASSYSYRTSYEQYF. CDR3 coding DNA: TGTGCCAGCAGTTATTCGTACAGGACCAGCTACGAGCAGTACTTC.

The J gene is TRBJ1-1, the V gene TRBV18, with D tentatively TRBD1 (5 bases). The CDR3 spans 16 residues. Per germline, CDR1 KGHSH and CDR2 LQKENI. V was clipped by 6 bases and J by 4 bases, with 21 bases between them. DNA of the CDR3: TGTGCCAGCTCGGCGGGACCCTACATGCTGGGCACTGAAGCTTTCTTT. Residues: CASSAGPYMLGTEAFF.

This clone was seen more than once but under ten times. The chain carries TRBV9 and TRBJ1-3, with a possible D match to TRBD1 (5 bases). Germline CDR1 reads SGDLS; CDR2 reads YYNGEE. The CDR3 length is 17 residues. The germline V and J ends were trimmed by 10 bases and 1 base, with 24 bases remaining between them. The CDR3 loop is CACPPSRGLTSGNTIYF. The CDR3, as DNA: TGTGCCTGTCCCCCATCCCGGGGCCTTACTTCTGGAAACACCATATATTTT. The full variable domain, its missing parts supplied by reference TRBV9 and TRBJ1-3, is DSGVTQTPKHLITATGQRVTLRCSPRSGDLSVYWYQQSLDQGLQFLIQYYNGEERAKGNILERFSAQQFPDLHSELNLSSLELGDSALYFCACPPSRGLTSGNTIYFGEGSWLTVV.

DNA for the CDR3: TGTGCCAGCAGCGTTTCCGGACAGGGAGGCACAGATACGCAGTATTTT. It specifies CASSVSGQGGTDTQYF. V gene TRBV9 combines with J gene TRBJ2-3; 8 nucleotides match TRBD1. The V segment lost 2 bases and the J segment 1 base; nucleotides outside the gene matches: 6. Germline V lookup: CDR1 SGDLS, CDR2 YYNGEE. This CDR3 has 16 amino acids.

This chain joins TRBV16 and TRBJ1-5; D unresolved. Germline V gene data show CDR1 as KGHSY and CDR2 as FQNENV. Deletions cut 2 bases from V and 5 bases from J, with 7 bases between. CDR3 length: 13 amino acids. Written as DNA, the CDR3 is TGTGCCAGCAGCCAAGGCGGCGATCAGCCCCAGCATTTT. Translating it yields CASSQGGDQPQHF.

The rearrangement joins TRBV10-2 to TRBJ1-5; no clear D. Trimming removed 3 bases at V and 7 bases at J, with 10 bases between. Per the germline V gene, CDR1 is WSHSY and CDR2 is SAAADI. This CDR3 comprises 13 residues. The CDR3 DNA follows: TGCGCCAGCAGTGATGAGAGGGTACAGCCCCAGCATTTT. This encodes CASSDERVQPQHF.

V and J are TRBV5-1 and TRBJ1-3; D unclear. The germline CDR1 and CDR2 sequences are SGHRS and YFSETQ. With 2 bases removed from V and 0 bases from J, the gap between germline ends came to 18 bases. This CDR3 contains 18 residues. CDR3 nucleotides: TGCGCCAGCAGCTTTTATATAGACGGACTAAACTCTGGAAACACCATATATTTT. This codes for CASSFYIDGLNSGNTIYF.

The chain employs TRBV9 and TRBJ1-2; D not resolved. V lost 3 bases and J 7 bases, leaving 13 bases between the germline ends. The germline CDR1 and CDR2 sequences are SGDLS and YYNGEE. The CDR3 is 13 amino acids. Here the CDR3 reads CASSEGEFGGYTF. In DNA form, the CDR3 reads TGTGCCAGCAGCGAGGGCGAGTTCGGTGGCTACACCTTC.